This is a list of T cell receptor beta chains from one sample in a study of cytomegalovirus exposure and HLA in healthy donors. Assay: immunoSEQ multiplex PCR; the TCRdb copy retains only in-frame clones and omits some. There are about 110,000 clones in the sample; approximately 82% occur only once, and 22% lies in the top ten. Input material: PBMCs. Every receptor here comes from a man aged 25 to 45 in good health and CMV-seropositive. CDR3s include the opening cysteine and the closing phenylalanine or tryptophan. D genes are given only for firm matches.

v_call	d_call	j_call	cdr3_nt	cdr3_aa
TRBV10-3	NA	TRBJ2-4	TGTGCCATCAGCCCTCATGGCCCGAACAGGGAGCCATACATTCAGTACTTC	CAISPHGPNREPYIQYF
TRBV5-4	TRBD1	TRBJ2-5	TGTGCCAGCAGAGGATCAACAGGGGGTCAAGAGACCCAGTACTTC	CASRGSTGGQETQYF
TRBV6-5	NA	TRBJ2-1	TGTGCCAGCAGTTACTCAGTTCTAGTCTACAATGAGCAGTTCTTC	CASSYSVLVYNEQFF
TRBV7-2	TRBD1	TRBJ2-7	TGTGCCAGCAGCGACACAGGGGCGGCCTACGAGCAGTACTTC	CASSDTGAAYEQYF
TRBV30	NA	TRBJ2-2	TGTGCCTGGAGTGACGGACAGTCCACCGGGGAGCTGTTTTTT	CAWSDGQSTGELFF
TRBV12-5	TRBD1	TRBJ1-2	TGTGCTAGTGGTTCGGGACAGAACTATGGCTACACCTTC	CASGSGQNYGYTF
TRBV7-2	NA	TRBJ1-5	TGTGCCAGCAGCCAAAAAGGAGGGGTTGGTCAGCCCCAGCATTTT	CASSQKGGVGQPQHF
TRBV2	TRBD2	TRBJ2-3	TGTGCCAGCAGCCTACTAGCGGGAGGGCTGACGCAGTATTTT	CASSLLAGGLTQYF
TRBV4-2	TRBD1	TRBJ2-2	TGTGCCAGCAGCCATGATTCGGGACAGTGGACCGGGGAGCTGTTTTTT	CASSHDSGQWTGELFF
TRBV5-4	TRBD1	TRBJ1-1	TGTGCCAGCAGCGAGCCGGGACAGGGAAACACTGAAGCTTTCTTT	CASSEPGQGNTEAFF
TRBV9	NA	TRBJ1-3	TGTGCCAGCAGCGACAGGGCCTTGGGGGGAAACACCATATATTTT	CASSDRALGGNTIYF
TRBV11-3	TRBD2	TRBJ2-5	TGTGCCAGCAGCTCGAACCGGGAGGGCGGGGGAGAGACCCAGTACTTC	CASSSNREGGGETQYF